The rows below give T cell receptor beta chains drawn from one sample of a study of CD8 T cells in ankylosing spondylitis. TCRdb recomputed calls from the 5' RACE reads with MiXCR, one row per CDR3 protein. This table has 200,000 to 300,000 distinct CDR3 sequences, roughly a quarter appearing once. Sequencing was performed on blood, either unsorted or a sorted T cell fraction (not recorded which). These receptor sequences come from a male donor with ankylosing spondylitis or in good health (not recorded which). Both conserved end residues are part of each CDR3. The D gene is left open where the match is weak. Clone sizes are given selectively: once, few, many, or a class where the clone is expanded.

j_gene: TRBJ2-6
abundance: -
v_gene: TRBV10-2
d_gene: TRBD1
CDR3aa: CASTGTGTGANVLTF
CDR3nt: TGCGCCAGCACCGGGACAGGGACTGGGGCCAACGTCCTGACTTTC

j_gene: TRBJ2-3
abundance: few
v_gene: TRBV20-1
d_gene: TRBD2
CDR3aa: CSAQLADTDTQYF
CDR3nt: TGCAGTGCCCAACTAGCGGATACAGATACGCAGTATTTT

j_gene: TRBJ2-7
abundance: -
v_gene: TRBV6-6
d_gene: -
CDR3aa: CATQTRVDEQYF
CDR3nt: TGTGCCACCCAAACCAGGGTTGACGAGCAGTACTTC

j_gene: TRBJ2-1
abundance: -
v_gene: TRBV6-5
d_gene: -
CDR3aa: CASSYLDSNGGSYNEQFF
CDR3nt: TGTGCCAGCAGTTACCTGGACTCCAACGGCGGCTCCTACAATGAGCAGTTCTTC

j_gene: TRBJ2-1
abundance: few
v_gene: TRBV7-8
d_gene: -
CDR3aa: CASSSDRTHYNEQFF
CDR3nt: TGTGCCAGCAGTAGCGACAGGACACACTACAATGAGCAGTTCTTC

j_gene: TRBJ1-5
abundance: many
v_gene: TRBV20-1
d_gene: -
CDR3aa: CSARDLSGNQPQHF
CDR3nt: TGCAGTGCTAGAGATCTTTCGGGGAATCAGCCCCAGCATTTT

j_gene: TRBJ2-1
abundance: many
v_gene: TRBV3-1
d_gene: TRBD2
CDR3aa: CASSQTSGKQFF
CDR3nt: TGTGCCAGCAGCCAGACTAGCGGGAAGCAGTTCTTC

j_gene: TRBJ2-1
abundance: many
v_gene: TRBV19
d_gene: -
CDR3aa: CASSIEGGLSSYNEQFF
CDR3nt: TGTGCCAGTAGTATAGAGGGGGGCCTAAGCTCCTACAATGAGCAGTTCTTC

j_gene: TRBJ2-5
abundance: -
v_gene: TRBV20-1
d_gene: TRBD2
CDR3aa: CSAHGGYQETQYF
CDR3nt: TGCAGTGCTCACGGGGGGTACCAAGAGACCCAGTACTTC

j_gene: TRBJ2-1
abundance: few
v_gene: TRBV4-1
d_gene: -
CDR3aa: CASSQGSGKGYNEQFF
CDR3nt: TGCGCCAGCAGCCAAGGGTCCGGAAAAGGCTACAATGAGCAGTTCTTC

j_gene: TRBJ2-3
abundance: many
v_gene: TRBV29-1
d_gene: -
CDR3aa: CSDRASTDTQYF
CDR3nt: TGCAGCGACAGGGCTAGCACAGATACGCAGTATTTT

j_gene: TRBJ1-1
abundance: -
v_gene: TRBV25-1
d_gene: -
CDR3aa: CASSDHTANTEAFF
CDR3nt: TGTGCCAGCAGTGATCACACGGCGAACACTGAAGCTTTCTTT

j_gene: TRBJ2-7
abundance: once
v_gene: TRBV10-3
d_gene: -
CDR3aa: CAISAGAYEQYF
CDR3nt: TGTGCCATCAGTGCAGGGGCCTACGAGCAGTACTTC

j_gene: TRBJ2-1
abundance: few
v_gene: TRBV10-3
d_gene: TRBD2
CDR3aa: CAIGSGGYNEQFF
CDR3nt: TGTGCCATCGGAAGCGGGGGATACAATGAGCAGTTCTTC

j_gene: TRBJ1-1
abundance: few
v_gene: TRBV20-1
d_gene: TRBD1
CDR3aa: CSARDRIRTGGWGTEAFF
CDR3nt: TGCAGTGCTAGAGACAGAATTAGGACAGGGGGCTGGGGAACTGAAGCTTTCTTT

j_gene: TRBJ1-4
abundance: -
v_gene: TRBV6-5
d_gene: -
CDR3aa: CASSYPGHSNEKLFF
CDR3nt: TGTGCCAGCAGTTACCCGGGACATTCTAATGAAAAACTGTTTTTT

j_gene: TRBJ1-6
abundance: -
v_gene: TRBV9
d_gene: TRBD1
CDR3aa: CASRGQGNSYNSPLHF
CDR3nt: TGTGCCAGCCGTGGACAGGGAAACTCCTATAATTCACCCCTCCACTTT

j_gene: TRBJ2-7
abundance: few
v_gene: TRBV6-2/TRBV6-3
d_gene: -
CDR3aa: CASSYLPYGYEQYF
CDR3nt: TGTGCCAGCAGTTACCTGCCATATGGCTACGAGCAGTACTTC

j_gene: TRBJ2-5
abundance: many
v_gene: TRBV24-1
d_gene: -
CDR3aa: CATSDFPPRGETQYF
CDR3nt: TGTGCCACCAGTGATTTTCCCCCCCGGGGAGAGACCCAGTACTTC